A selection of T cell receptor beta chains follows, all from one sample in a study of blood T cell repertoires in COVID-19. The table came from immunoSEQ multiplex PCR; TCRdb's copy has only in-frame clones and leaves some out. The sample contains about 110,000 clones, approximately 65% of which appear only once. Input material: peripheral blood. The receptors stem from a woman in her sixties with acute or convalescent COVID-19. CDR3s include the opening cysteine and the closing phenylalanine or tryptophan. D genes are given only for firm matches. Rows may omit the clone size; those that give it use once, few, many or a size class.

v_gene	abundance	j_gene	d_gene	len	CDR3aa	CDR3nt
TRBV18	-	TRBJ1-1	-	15	CASSPREGLDTEAFF	TGTGCCAGCTCACCACGAGAGGGTTTGGACACTGAAGCTTTCTTT
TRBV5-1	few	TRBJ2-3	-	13	CASSQAFGDTQYF	TGCGCCAGCAGCCAAGCCTTCGGAGATACGCAGTATTTT
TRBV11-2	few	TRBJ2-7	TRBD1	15	CASSLGGQGLDEQYF	TGTGCCAGCAGCTTGGGTGGACAGGGTTTGGACGAGCAGTACTTC
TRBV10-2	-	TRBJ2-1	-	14	CASSDGQVYNEQFF	TGCGCCAGCAGTGATGGGCAGGTCTACAATGAGCAGTTCTTC
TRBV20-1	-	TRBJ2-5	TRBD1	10	CSAGQATQYF	TGCAGTGCGGGACAGGCGACCCAGTACTTC
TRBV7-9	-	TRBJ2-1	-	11	CASSMLDEQFF	TGTGCCAGCAGCATGTTAGATGAGCAGTTCTTC
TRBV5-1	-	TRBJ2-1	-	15	CASSSGLTSYNEQFF	TGCGCCAGCAGCTCTGGACTGACCTCCTACAATGAGCAGTTCTTC
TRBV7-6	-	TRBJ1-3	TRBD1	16	CASSPFGTATGNTIYF	TGTGCCAGCAGCCCCTTTGGGACAGCTACTGGAAACACCATATATTTT
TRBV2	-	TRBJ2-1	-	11	CASSEWSEQFF	TGTGCCAGCAGTGAATGGAGTGAGCAGTTCTTC
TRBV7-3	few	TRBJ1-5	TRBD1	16	CASSSSQQGASQPQHF	TGTGCCAGCAGCTCATCTCAACAGGGGGCGAGTCAGCCCCAGCATTTT
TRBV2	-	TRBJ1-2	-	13	CASREGAGYGYTF	TGTGCCAGCAGAGAAGGGGCTGGCTATGGCTACACCTTC
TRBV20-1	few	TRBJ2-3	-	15	CSASLMRGGGDTQYF	TGCAGTGCTAGTCTTATGCGGGGTGGGGGAGATACGCAGTATTTT
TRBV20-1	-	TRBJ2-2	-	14	CSASSLAGSGELFF	TGCAGTGCTAGTAGTCTAGCTGGTTCCGGGGAGCTGTTTTTT
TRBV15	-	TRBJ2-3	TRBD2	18	CATSRTKAGTSGTDTQYF	TGTGCCACCAGCAGAACAAAAGCCGGGACTAGCGGCACAGATACGCAGTATTTT
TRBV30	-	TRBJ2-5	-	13	CAWSGGLQETQYF	TGTGCCTGGAGTGGGGGACTTCAAGAGACCCAGTACTTC
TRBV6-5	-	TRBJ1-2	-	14	CATTIPGGAYGYTF	TGTGCCACCACAATCCCGGGAGGGGCCTATGGCTACACCTTC
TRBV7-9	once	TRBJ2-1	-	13	CASSSGRTRGGFF	TGTGCCAGCAGCTCGGGACGGACTCGAGGGGGGTTCTTC
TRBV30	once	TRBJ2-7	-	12	CAWSRSPYEQYF	TGTGCCTGGAGCAGGTCACCCTACGAGCAGTACTTC
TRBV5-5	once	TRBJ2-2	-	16	CASSLVVAANTGELFF	TGTGCCAGCAGCTTGGTGGTAGCGGCGAACACCGGGGAGCTGTTTTTT
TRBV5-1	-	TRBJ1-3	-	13	CASLEGAGNTIYF	TGCGCCAGCCTGGAGGGAGCTGGAAACACCATATATTTT
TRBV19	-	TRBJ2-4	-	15	CASSNDLLAKNIQYF	TGTGCCAGTAGTAATGACTTACTAGCCAAAAACATTCAGTACTTC
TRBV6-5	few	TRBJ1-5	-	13	CASSYSADQPQHF	TGTGCCAGCAGTTACTCGGCGGATCAGCCCCAGCATTTT
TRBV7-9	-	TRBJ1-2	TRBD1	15	CASSLQEDRPRGYTF	TGTGCCAGCAGCTTACAAGAGGACAGGCCCCGCGGCTACACCTTC
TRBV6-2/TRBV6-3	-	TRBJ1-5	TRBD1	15	CASSYRQGAFQPQHF	TGTGCCAGCAGTTACCGGCAGGGGGCCTTTCAGCCCCAGCATTTT
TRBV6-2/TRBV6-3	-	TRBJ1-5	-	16	CASSLETVSGNQPQHF	TGTGCCAGCAGTTTGGAAACGGTATCGGGAAATCAGCCCCAGCATTTT
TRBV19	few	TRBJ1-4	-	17	CASSIVYWTDTNEKLFF	TGTGCCAGTAGTATAGTCTATTGGACAGATACTAATGAAAAACTGTTTTTT
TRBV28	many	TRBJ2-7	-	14	CASSPFQGGYEQYF	TGTGCCAGCAGTCCGTTTCAAGGGGGATACGAGCAGTACTTC
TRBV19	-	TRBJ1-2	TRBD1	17	CASSITWGQGENYGYTF	TGTGCCAGTAGTATAACCTGGGGACAGGGGGAGAACTATGGCTACACCTTC
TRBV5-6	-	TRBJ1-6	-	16	CASSATGRTYNSPLHF	TGTGCCAGCAGCGCAACAGGGCGGACCTATAATTCACCCCTCCACTTT
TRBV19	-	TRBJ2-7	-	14	CASSMGQGPYEQYF	TGTGCCAGTAGTATGGGCCAGGGGCCGTACGAGCAGTACTTC
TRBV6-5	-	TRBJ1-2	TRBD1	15	CASLGQDPGGYGYTF	TGTGCCAGCTTGGGACAGGATCCTGGAGGCTATGGCTACACCTTC
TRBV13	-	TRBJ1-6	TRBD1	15	CASSFRTGGNSPLHF	TGTGCCAGCAGCTTTCGGACAGGGGGGAATTCACCCCTCCACTTT
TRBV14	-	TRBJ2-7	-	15	CASSQYIGTPYEQYF	TGTGCCAGCAGCCAATACATCGGGACTCCGTACGAGCAGTACTTC
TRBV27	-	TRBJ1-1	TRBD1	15	CAIQPAQGARTEAFF	TGTGCCATCCAACCGGCCCAGGGGGCCCGGACTGAAGCTTTCTTT
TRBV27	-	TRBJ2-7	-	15	CASSPRTDFSYEQYF	TGTGCCAGCAGTCCACGGACAGACTTTTCCTACGAGCAGTACTTC
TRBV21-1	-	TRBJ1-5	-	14	CASSKGKAEGTQHF	TGTGCCAGCAGCAAAGGGAAGGCCGAGGGAACCCAGCATTTT
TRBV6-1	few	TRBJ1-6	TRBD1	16	CASSEARTGLNSPLHF	TGTGCCAGCAGTGAAGCGCGGACAGGCCTAAATTCACCCCTCCACTTT
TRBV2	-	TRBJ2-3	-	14	CASIFRTHTDTQYF	TGTGCCAGCATCTTCAGAACCCACACAGATACGCAGTATTTT
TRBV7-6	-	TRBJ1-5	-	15	CASSSDTAVNQPQHF	TGTGCCAGCAGCTCCGACACGGCCGTCAATCAGCCCCAGCATTTT
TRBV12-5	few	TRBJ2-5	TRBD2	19	CASGSARGSGGAGPETQYF	TGTGCTAGTGGTTCCGCCCGGGGTAGCGGGGGGGCCGGTCCAGAGACCCAGTACTTC
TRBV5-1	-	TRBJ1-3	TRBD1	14	CASGDTGGGNTIYF	TGCGCCAGCGGGGATACAGGGGGTGGAAACACCATATATTTT
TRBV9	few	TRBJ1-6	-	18	CASSARGGQSSYNSPLHF	TGTGCCAGCAGCGCCCGCGGGGGGCAAAGCTCCTATAATTCACCCCTCCACTTT
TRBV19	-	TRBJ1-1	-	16	CASSTLRGGTGAEAFF	TGTGCCAGTAGTACCCTACGAGGGGGTACAGGCGCTGAAGCTTTCTTT
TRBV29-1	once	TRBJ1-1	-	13	CSVRSQGNTEAFF	TGCAGCGTGCGAAGTCAGGGGAACACTGAAGCTTTCTTT
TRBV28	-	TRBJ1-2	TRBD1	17	CASSLLRGRQGLNGYTF	TGTGCCAGCAGTTTATTACGGGGGAGACAGGGACTTAATGGCTACACCTTC
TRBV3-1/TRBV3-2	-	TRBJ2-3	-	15	CASSPSGLSTDTQYF	TGTGCCAGCAGCCCCTCAGGACTCAGCACAGATACGCAGTATTTT
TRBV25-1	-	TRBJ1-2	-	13	CASSERRGSGYTF	TGTGCCAGCAGTGAGCGCAGGGGCTCTGGCTACACCTTC
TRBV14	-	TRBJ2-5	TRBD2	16	CASSQSSGLGLETQYF	TGTGCCAGCAGCCAAAGTTCGGGACTAGGGTTGGAGACCCAGTACTTC
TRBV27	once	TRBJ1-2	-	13	CASSLNQGSGYTF	TGTGCCAGCAGTTTGAATCAGGGCAGTGGCTACACCTTC
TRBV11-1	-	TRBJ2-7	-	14	CASSLGTATYEQYF	TGTGCCAGCAGCTTAGGGACAGCCACCTACGAGCAGTACTTC